This T cell receptor beta chain was retrieved from a study of T cell responses to AZD1222 COVID-19 vaccine. For the study at large: The analysis combined second doses at about 4 or about 12 weeks.

From germline, CDR1 is MNHEY and CDR2 SVGAGI. CDR3 length equals 14 residues. V lost 5 bases to trimming and J lost 4 bases; unmatched junction nucleotides: 7. The repertoire was sequenced with immunoSEQ multiplex PCR; TCRdb's copy has only in-frame clones and lacks some. This table holds about 120,000 clones, approximately 88% found once. The specimen was peripheral blood, collected on day 0 of AZD1222 vaccination. This receptor was identified in an adult in good health. The chain joins TRBV6-5 to TRBJ2-7; 8 bases agree with TRBD1. The CDR3 bases are TGTGCCAGCAGTATCGACAGGGGTGGGTACGAGCAGTACTTC. Its translation is CASSIDRGGYEQYF.